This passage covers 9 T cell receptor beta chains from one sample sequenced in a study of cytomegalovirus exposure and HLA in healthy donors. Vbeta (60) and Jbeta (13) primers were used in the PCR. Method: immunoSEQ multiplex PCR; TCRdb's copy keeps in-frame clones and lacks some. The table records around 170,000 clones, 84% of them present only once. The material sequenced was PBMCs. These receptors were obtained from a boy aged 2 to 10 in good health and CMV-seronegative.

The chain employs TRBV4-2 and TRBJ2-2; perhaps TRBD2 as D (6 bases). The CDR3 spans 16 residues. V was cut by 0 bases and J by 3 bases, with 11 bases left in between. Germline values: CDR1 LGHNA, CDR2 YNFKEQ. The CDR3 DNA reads TGTGCCAGCAGCCAAGAGCCGGGAGCAGACACCGGGGAGCTGTTTTTT. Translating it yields CASSQEPGADTGELFF.

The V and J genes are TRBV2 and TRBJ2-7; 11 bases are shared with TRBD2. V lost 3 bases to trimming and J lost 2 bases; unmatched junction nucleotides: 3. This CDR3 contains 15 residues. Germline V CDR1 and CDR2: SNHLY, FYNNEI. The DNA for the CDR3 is TGTGCCAGCAGTGAGACTAGCGGGATACCCTACGAGCAGTACTTC. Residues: CASSETSGIPYEQYF. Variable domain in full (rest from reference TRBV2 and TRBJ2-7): EPEVTQTPSHQVTQMGQEVILRCVPISNHLYFYWYRQILGQKVEFLVSFYNNEISEKSEIFDDQFSVERPDGSNFTLKIRSTKLEDSAMYFCASSETSGIPYEQYFGPGTRLTVT.

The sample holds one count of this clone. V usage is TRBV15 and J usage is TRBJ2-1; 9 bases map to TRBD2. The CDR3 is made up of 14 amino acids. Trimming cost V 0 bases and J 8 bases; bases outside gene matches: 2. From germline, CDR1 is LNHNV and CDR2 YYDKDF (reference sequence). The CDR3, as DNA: TGTGCCACCAGCAGAGATAGCGGGAGCTATGAGCAGTTCTTC. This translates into CATSRDSGSYEQFF.

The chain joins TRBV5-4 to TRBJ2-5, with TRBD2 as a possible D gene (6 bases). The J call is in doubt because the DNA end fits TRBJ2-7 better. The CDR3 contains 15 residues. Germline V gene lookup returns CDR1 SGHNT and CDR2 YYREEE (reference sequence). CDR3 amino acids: CASSVGPAGSYEQYF. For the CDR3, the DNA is TGTGCCAGCAGCGTTGGGCCAGCGGGTTCCTACGAGCAGTACTTC.

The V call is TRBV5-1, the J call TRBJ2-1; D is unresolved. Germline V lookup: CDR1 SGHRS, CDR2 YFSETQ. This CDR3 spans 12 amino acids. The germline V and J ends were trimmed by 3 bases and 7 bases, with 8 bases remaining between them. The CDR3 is CASSYAGNEQFF. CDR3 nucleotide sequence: TGCGCCAGCAGCTACGCCGGGAATGAGCAGTTCTTC.

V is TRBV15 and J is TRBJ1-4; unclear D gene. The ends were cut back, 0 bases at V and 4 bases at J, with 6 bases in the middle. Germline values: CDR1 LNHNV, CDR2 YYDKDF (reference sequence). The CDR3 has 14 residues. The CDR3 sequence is CATSRDLSNEKLFF. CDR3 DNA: TGTGCCACCAGCAGAGATCTTAGTAATGAAAAACTGTTTTTT.

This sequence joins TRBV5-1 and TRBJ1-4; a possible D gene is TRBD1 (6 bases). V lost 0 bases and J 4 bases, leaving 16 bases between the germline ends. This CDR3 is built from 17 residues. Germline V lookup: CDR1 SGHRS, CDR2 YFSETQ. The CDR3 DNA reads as TGCGCCAGCAGCTTGGAAATACTGGGGGCGATTAATGAAAAACTGTTTTTT. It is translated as CASSLEILGAINEKLFF.

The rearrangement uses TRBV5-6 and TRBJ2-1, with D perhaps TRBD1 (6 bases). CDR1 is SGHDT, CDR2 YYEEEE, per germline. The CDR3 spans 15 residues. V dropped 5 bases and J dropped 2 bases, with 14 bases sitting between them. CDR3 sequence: CASRLTGGTYNEQFF. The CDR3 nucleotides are TGTGCCAGCAGACTGACAGGTGGGACCTACAATGAGCAGTTCTTC. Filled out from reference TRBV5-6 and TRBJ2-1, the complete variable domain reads DAGVTQSPTHLIKTRGQQVTLRCSPKSGHDTVSWYQQALGQGPQFIFQYYEEEERQRGNFPDRFSGHQFPNYSSELNVNALLLGDSALYLCASRLTGGTYNEQFFGPGTRLTVL.

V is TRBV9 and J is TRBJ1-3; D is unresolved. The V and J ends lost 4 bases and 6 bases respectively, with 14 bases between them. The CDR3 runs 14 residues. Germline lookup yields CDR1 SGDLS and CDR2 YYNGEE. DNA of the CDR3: TGTGCCAGCAGCCAGGATTTAGGTGAAAACACCATATATTTT. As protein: CASSQDLGENTIYF. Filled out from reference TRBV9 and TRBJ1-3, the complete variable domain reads DSGVTQTPKHLITATGQRVTLRCSPRSGDLSVYWYQQSLDQGLQFLIQYYNGEERAKGNILERFSAQQFPDLHSELNLSSLELGDSALYFCASSQDLGENTIYFGEGSWLTVV.